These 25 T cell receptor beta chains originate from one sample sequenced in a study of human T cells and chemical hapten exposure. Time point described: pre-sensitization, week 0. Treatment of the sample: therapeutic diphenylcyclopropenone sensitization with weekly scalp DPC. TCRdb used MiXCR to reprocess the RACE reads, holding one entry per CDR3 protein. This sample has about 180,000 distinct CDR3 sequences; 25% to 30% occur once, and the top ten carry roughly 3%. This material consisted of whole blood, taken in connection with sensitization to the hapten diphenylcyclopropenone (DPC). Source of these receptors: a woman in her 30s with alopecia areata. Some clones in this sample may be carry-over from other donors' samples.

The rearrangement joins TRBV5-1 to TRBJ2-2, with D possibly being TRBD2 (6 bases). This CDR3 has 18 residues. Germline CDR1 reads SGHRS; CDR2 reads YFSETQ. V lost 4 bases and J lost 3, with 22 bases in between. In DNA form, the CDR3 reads TGCGCCAGCAGCCAACGAGGAGGAGGGGCGGTGGACACCGGGGAGCTGTTTTTT. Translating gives CASSQRGGGAVDTGELFF.

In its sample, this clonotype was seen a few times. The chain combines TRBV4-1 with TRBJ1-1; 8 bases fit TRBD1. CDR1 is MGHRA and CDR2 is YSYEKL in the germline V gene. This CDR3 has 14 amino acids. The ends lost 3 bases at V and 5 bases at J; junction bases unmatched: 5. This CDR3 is CASSHTGGGTEAFF. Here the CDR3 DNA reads TGCGCCAGCAGCCACACAGGGGGTGGGACTGAAGCTTTCTTT.

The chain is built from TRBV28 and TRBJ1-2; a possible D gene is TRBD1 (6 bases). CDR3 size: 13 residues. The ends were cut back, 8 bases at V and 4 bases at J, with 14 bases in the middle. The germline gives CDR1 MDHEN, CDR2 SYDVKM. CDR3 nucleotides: TGTGCCAGCTTGAATGGACAGCCCTATGGCTACACCTTC. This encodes CASLNGQPYGYTF.

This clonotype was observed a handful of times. CDR3 sequence reads: CATSRVGQNDQPQHF. The CDR3 nucleotides read TGTGCCACCAGCAGAGTTGGACAGAATGATCAGCCCCAGCATTTT. The chain has TRBV15 and TRBJ1-5; D is perhaps TRBD1 (6 bases). The length of the CDR3 is 15 residues. V was cut by 1 base and J by 5 bases, with 12 bases left in between. The germline V gene has CDR1 LNHNV and CDR2 YYDKDF (reference sequence).

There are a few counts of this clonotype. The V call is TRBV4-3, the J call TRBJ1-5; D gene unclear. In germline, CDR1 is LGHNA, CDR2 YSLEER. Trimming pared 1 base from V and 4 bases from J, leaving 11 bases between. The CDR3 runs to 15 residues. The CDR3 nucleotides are TGCGCCAGCAGCCAAGGGCAGGCCTGGAATCAGCCCCAGCATTTT. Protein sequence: CASSQGQAWNQPQHF.

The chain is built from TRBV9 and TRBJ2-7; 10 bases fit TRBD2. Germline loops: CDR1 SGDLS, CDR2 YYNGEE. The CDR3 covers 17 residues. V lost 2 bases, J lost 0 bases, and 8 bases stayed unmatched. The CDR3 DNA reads TGTGCCAGCAGCGTGGGGACTAGCGCCCATGTCTCCTACGAGCAGTACTTC. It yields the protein CASSVGTSAHVSYEQYF.

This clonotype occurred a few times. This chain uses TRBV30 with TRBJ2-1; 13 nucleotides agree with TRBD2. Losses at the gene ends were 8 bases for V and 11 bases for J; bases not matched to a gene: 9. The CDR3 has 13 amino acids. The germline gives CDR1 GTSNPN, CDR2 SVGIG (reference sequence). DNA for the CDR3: TGTGCCCGGGGGACTAGCGGGGTGCGGCAGCAGTTCTTC. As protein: CARGTSGVRQQFF.

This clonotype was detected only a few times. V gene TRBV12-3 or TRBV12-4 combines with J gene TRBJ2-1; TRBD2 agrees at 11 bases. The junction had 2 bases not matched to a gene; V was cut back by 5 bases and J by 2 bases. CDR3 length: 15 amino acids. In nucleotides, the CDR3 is TGTGCCAGCAGTCTGACTAGCGGGGCCTACAATGAGCAGTTCTTC. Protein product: CASSLTSGAYNEQFF.

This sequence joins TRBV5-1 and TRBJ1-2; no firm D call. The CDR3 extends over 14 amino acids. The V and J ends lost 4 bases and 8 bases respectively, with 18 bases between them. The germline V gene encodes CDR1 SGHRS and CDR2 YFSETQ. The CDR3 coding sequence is TGCGCCAGCAGCATGTCCCCCTCTCCGGTCGGCTACACCTTC. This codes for CASSMSPSPVGYTF.

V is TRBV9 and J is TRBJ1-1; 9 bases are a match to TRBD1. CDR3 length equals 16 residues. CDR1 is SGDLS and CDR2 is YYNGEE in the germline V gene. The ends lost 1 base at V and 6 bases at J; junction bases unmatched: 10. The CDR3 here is CASSVRGDRVVSEAFF. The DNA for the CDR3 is TGTGCCAGCAGCGTACGCGGGGACAGGGTGGTCTCTGAAGCTTTCTTT.

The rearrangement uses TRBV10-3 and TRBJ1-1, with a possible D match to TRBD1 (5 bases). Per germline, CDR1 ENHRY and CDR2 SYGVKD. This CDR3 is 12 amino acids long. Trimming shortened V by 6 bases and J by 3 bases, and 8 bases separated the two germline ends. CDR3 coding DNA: TGTGCCATCAGCCAGACAGACACTGAAGCTTTCTTT. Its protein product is CAISQTDTEAFF.

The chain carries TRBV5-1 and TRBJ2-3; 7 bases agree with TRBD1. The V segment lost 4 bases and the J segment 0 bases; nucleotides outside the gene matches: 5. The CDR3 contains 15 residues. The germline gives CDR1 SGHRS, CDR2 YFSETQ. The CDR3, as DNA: TGCGCCAGCAGCCCGGGACAGACTAGCACAGATACGCAGTATTTT. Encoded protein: CASSPGQTSTDTQYF.

In DNA form, the CDR3 reads TGTGCCAGCAGTCACCAGTATGGCTACACCTTC. Residues: CASSHQYGYTF. The chain recombines TRBV28 with TRBJ1-2, with D unclear. The germline V gene has CDR1 MDHEN and CDR2 SYDVKM. V lost 5 bases and J lost 5, with 6 bases in between. The CDR3 is 11 residues long.

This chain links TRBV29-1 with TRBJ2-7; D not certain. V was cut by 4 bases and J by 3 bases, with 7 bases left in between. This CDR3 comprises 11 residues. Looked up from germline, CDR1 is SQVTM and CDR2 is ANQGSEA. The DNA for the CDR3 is TGCAGCGTTGTATGGGGCTACGAGCAGTACTTC. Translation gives CSVVWGYEQYF.

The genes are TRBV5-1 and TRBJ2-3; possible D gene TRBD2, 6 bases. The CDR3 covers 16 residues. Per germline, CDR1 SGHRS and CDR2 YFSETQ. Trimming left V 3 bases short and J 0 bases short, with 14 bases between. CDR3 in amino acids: CASSSGDGPSTDTQYF. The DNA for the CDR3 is TGCGCCAGCAGCTCGGGGGACGGCCCTAGCACAGATACGCAGTATTTT.

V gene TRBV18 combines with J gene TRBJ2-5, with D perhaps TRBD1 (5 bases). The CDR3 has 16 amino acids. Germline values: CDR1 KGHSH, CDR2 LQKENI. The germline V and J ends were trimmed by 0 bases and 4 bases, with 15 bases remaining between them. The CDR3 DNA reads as TGTGCCAGCTCACCACCGGGTCCCATAAGGGGAGAGACCCAGTACTTC. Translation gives CASSPPGPIRGETQYF.

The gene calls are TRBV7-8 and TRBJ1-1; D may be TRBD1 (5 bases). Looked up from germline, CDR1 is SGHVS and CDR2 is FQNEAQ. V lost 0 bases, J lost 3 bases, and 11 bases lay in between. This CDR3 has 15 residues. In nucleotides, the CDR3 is TGTGCCAGCAGCTTAGCGCAGCGGGGGGACACTGAAGCTTTCTTT. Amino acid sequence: CASSLAQRGDTEAFF. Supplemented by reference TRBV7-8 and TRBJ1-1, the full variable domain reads GAGVSQSPRYKVAKRGQDVALRCDPISGHVSLFWYQQALGQGPEFLTYFQNEAQLDKSGLPSDRFFAERPEGSVSTLKIQRTQQEDSAVYLCASSLAQRGDTEAFFGQGTRLTVV.

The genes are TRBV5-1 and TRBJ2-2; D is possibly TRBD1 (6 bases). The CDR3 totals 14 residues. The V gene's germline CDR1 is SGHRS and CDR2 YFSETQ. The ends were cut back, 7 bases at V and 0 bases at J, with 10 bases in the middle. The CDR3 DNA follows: TGCGCCAGCGGTAGGGGGTCGAACACCGGGGAGCTGTTTTTT. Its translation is CASGRGSNTGELFF.

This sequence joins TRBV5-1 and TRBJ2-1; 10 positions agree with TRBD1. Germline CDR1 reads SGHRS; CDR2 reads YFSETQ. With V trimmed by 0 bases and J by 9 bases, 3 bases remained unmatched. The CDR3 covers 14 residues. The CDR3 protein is CASSLGTGGGEQFF. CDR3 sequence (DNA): TGCGCCAGCAGCTTGGGGACAGGGGGTGGTGAGCAGTTCTTC. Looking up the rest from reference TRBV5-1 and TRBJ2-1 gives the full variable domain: KAGVTQTPRYLIKTRGQQVTLSCSPISGHRSVSWYQQTPGQGLQFLFEYFSETQRNKGNFPGRFSGRQFSNSRSEMNVSTLELGDSALYLCASSLGTGGGEQFFGPGTRLTVL.

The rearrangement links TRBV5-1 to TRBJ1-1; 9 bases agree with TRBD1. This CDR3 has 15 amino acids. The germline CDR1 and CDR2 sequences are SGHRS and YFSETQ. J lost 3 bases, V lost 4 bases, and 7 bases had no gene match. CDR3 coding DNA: TGCGCCAGCAGCCCGTGGGACAGGGAGGACACTGAAGCTTTCTTT. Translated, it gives CASSPWDREDTEAFF.

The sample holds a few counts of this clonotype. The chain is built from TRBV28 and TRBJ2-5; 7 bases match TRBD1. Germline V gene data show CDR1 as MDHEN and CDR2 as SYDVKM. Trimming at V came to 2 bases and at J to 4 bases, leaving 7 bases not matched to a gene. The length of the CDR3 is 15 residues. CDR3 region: CASSLPRGQGETQYF. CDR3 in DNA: TGTGCCAGCAGTTTACCGAGGGGGCAGGGAGAGACCCAGTACTTC.

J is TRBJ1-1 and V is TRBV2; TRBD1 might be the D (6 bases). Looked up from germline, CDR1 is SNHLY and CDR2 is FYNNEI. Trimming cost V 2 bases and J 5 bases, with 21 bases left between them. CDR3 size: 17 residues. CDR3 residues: CASSEYYTSQGRTEAFF. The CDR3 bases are TGTGCCAGCAGTGAATACTATACCTCTCAGGGGAGGACTGAAGCTTTCTTT. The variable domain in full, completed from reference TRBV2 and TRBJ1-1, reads EPEVTQTPSHQVTQMGQEVILRCVPISNHLYFYWYRQILGQKVEFLVSFYNNEISEKSEIFDDQFSVERPDGSNFTLKIRSTKLEDSAMYFCASSEYYTSQGRTEAFFGQGTRLTVV.

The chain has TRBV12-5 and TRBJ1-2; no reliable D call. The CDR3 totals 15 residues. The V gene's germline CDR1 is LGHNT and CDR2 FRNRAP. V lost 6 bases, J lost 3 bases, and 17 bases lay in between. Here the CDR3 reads CASGQSDWADYGYTF. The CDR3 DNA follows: TGTGCTAGTGGCCAATCGGACTGGGCAGACTATGGCTACACCTTC.

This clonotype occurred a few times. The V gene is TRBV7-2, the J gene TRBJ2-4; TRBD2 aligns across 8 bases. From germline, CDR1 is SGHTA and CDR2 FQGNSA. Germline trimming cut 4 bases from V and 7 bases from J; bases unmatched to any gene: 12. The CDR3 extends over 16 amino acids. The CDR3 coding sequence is TGTGCCAGCAGCTCGTATAGCGGGATAGCCGGGAACATTCAGTACTTC. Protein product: CASSSYSGIAGNIQYF.

CDR3 sequence reads: CASSLGAHQETQYF. In DNA, the CDR3 is TGTGCCAGCAGTTTAGGAGCGCACCAAGAGACCCAGTACTTC. The genes are TRBV28 and TRBJ2-5; D remains unclear. The CDR3 runs 14 residues. V was shortened by 2 bases and J by 0 bases, with 7 bases between the two germline ends. CDR1 and CDR2 from the germline V gene are MDHEN and SYDVKM.